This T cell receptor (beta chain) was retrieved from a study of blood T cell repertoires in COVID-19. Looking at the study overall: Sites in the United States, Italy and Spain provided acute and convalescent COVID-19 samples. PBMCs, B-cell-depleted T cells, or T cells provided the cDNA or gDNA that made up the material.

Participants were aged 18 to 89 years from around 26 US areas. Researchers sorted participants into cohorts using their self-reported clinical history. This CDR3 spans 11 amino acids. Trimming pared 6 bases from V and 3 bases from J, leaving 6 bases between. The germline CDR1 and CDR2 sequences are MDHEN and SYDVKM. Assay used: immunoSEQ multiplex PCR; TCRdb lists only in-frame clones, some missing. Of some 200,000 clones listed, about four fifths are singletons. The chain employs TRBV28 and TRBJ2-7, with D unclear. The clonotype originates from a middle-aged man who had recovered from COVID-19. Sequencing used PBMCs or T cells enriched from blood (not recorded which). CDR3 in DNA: TGTGCCAGCAGCTCTTACTACGAGCAGTACTTC. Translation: CASSSYYEQYF.